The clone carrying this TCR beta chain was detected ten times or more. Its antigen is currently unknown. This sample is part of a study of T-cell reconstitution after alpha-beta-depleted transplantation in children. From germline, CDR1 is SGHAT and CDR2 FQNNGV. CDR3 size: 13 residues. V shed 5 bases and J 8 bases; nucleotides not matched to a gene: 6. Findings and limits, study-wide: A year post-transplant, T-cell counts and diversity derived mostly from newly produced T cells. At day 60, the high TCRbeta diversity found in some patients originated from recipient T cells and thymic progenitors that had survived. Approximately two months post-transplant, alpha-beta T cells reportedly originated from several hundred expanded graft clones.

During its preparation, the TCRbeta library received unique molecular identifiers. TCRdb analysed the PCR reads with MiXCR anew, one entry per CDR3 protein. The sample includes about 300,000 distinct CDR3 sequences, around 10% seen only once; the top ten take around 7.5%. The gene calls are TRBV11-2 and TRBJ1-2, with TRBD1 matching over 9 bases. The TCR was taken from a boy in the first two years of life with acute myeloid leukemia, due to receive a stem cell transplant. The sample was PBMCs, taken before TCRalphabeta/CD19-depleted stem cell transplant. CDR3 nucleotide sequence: TGTGCCAGCAGCCCTGACAGGGGGTACGGCTACACCTTC. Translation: CASSPDRGYGYTF.